The entry below describes one TCR beta chain. The V end lost 5 bases, the J end lost 3 bases, and 18 bases lay between the germline ends. Germline V gives CDR1 SGHVS, CDR2 FQNEAQ. The CDR3 is 16 residues long. TCRdb keeps only in-frame clones here, not all; method: immunoSEQ multiplex PCR. In the table there are some 68,000 clones, around 90% of which are singletons. These data originate in a study of OX40 agonist ivuxolimab in advanced cancers. The TCR was taken from an adult with an advanced solid tumor such as melanoma, head and neck, liver or kidney cancer. This chain uses TRBV7-8 with TRBJ2-3; the D is unclear. This specimen was CD4+ or CD8+ T cells sorted from blood, taken in a trial of the OX40 agonist ivuxolimab. CDR3 amino acids: CASSLMDLFSTDTQYF. The CDR3 nucleotides read TGTGCCAGCAGCCTCATGGACCTATTCTCTACAGATACGCAGTATTTT. The whole variable domain, remainder taken from reference TRBV7-8 and TRBJ2-3, is GAGVSQSPRYKVAKRGQDVALRCDPISGHVSLFWYQQALGQGPEFLTYFQNEAQLDKSGLPSDRFFAERPEGSVSTLKIQRTQQEDSAVYLCASSLMDLFSTDTQYFGPGTRLTVL.